The entry below describes one TCR beta chain. What it recognizes is unknown. The entry originates in a study of T cell responses to AZD1222 COVID-19 vaccine. The data were produced by immunoSEQ multiplex PCR, yet TCRdb's version contains in-frame clones alone and is incomplete. The table lists 250,000 to 300,000 clones, approximately 94% of them singletons. Looked up from germline, CDR1 is SGHAT and CDR2 is FQNNGV. The CDR3 is 13 amino acids. Trimming took 0 bases from V and 5 from J, leaving 5 bases between them. Findings of the study overall: Regions 160-218 and 743-854 dominated among vaccine-associated CD4 TCRs spanning spike. The number of AZD1222 recipients seropositive at baseline was only 5 to 7.

The specimen was peripheral blood, collected 28 days after the second AZD1222 dose. The chain combines TRBV11-2 with TRBJ1-5; no firm D call. The TCR originated in an adult who received the AZD1222 COVID-19 vaccine. This CDR3 reads CASSLEPYQPQHF. CDR3 sequence (DNA): TGTGCCAGCAGCTTAGAACCCTATCAGCCCCAGCATTTT.